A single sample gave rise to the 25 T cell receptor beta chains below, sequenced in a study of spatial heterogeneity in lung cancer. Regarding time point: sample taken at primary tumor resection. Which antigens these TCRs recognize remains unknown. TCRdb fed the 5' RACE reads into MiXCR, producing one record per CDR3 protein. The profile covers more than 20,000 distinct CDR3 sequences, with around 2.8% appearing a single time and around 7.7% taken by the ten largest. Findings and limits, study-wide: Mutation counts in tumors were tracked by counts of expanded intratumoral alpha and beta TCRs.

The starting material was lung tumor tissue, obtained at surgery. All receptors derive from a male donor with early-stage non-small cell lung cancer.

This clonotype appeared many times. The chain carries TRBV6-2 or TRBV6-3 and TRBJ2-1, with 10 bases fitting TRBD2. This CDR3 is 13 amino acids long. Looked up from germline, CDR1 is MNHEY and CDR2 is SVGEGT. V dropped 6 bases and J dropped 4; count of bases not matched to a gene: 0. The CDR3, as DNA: TGTGCCAGCAGACTAGCGGGGTACAATGAGCAGTTCTTC. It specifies CASRLAGYNEQFF.

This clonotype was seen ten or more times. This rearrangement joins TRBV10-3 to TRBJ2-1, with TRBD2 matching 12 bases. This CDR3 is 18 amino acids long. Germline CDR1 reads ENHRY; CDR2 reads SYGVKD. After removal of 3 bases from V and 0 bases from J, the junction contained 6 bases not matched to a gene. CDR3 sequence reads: CAISETSGRSYSYNEQFF. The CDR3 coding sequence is TGTGCCATCAGTGAAACTAGCGGGAGGTCGTACTCCTACAATGAGCAGTTCTTC.

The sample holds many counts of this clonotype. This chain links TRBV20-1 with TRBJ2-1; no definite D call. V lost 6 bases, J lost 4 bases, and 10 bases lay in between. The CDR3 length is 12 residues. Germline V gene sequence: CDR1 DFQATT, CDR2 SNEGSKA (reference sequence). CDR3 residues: CSASRVYNEQFF. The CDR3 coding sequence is TGCAGTGCCAGTAGGGTTTACAATGAGCAGTTCTTC.

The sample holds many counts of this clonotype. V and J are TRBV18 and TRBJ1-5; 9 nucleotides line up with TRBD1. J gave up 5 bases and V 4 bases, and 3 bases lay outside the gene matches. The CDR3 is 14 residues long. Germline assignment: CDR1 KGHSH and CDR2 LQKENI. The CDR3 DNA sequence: TGTGCCAGCTCACTCGGACAGGGGCATCAGCCCCAGCATTTT. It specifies CASSLGQGHQPQHF.

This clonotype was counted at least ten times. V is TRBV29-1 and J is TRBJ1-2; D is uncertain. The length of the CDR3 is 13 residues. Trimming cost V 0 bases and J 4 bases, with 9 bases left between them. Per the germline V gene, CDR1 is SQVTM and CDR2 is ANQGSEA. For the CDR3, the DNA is TGCAGCGTTGAAGACCAGGATCCCTATGGCTACACCTTC. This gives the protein CSVEDQDPYGYTF.

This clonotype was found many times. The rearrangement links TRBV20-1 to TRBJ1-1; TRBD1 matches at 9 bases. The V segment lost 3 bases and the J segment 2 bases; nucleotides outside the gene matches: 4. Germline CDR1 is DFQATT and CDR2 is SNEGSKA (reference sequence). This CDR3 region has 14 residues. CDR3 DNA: TGCAGTGCTAGGAGGGACAGGGTAAACACTGAAGCTTTCTTT. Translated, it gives CSARRDRVNTEAFF.

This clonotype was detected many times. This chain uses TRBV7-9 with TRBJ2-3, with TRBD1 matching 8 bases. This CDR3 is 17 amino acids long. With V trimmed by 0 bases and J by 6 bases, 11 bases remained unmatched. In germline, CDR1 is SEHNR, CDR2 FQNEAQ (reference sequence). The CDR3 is CASSLAQQGTGGDTQYF. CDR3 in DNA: TGTGCCAGCAGCTTAGCGCAACAGGGGACAGGAGGGGATACGCAGTATTTT.

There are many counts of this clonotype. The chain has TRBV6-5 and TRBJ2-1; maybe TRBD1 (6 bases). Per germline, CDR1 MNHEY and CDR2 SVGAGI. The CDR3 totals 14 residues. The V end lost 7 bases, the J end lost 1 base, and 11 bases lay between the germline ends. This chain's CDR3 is CASIKQGSYNEQFF. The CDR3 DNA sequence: TGTGCCAGCATTAAACAGGGATCCTACAATGAGCAGTTCTTC.

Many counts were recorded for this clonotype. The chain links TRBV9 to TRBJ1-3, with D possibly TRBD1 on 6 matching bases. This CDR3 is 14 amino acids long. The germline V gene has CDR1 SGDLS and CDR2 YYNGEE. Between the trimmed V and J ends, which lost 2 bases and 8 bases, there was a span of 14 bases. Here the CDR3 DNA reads TGTGCCAGCAGCGTCAGCGGACAGAGCGACACCATATATTTT. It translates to CASSVSGQSDTIYF.

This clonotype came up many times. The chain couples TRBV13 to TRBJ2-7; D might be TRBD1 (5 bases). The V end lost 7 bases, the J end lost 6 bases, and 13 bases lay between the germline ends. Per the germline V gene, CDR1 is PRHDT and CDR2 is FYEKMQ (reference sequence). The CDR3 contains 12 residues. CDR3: CASTLGDFEQYF. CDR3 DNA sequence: TGTGCCAGCACCCTAGGGGATTTCGAGCAGTACTTC.

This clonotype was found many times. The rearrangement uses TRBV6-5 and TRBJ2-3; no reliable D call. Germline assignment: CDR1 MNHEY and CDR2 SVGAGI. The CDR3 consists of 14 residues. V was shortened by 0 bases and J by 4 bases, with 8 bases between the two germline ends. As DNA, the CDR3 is TGTGCCAGCAGTTACTCCGGCAGTCCAGATACGCAGTATTTT. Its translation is CASSYSGSPDTQYF.

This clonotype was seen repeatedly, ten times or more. The CDR3 loop reads CASFSGGLAGGGEQFF. DNA for the CDR3: TGCGCCAGCTTTTCCGGTGGGCTAGCGGGGGGAGGAGAGCAGTTCTTC. The rearrangement uses TRBV10-2 and TRBJ2-1; TRBD2 agrees at 11 bases. This CDR3 is built from 16 residues. Germline V gene lookup returns CDR1 WSHSY and CDR2 SAAADI. V lost 8 bases, J lost 10 bases, and 16 bases stayed unmatched.

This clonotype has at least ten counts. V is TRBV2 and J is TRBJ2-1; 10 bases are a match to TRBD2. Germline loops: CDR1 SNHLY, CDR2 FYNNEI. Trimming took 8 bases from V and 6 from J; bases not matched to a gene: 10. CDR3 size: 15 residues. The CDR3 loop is CASVLGTSAANEQFF. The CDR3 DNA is TGTGCCAGCGTCCTGGGGACTAGCGCTGCCAATGAGCAGTTCTTC.

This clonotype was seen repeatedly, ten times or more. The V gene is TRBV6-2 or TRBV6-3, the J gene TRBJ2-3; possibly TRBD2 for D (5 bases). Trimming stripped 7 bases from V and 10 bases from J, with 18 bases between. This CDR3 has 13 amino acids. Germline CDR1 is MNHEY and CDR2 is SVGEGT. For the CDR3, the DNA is TGTGCCAGCAATCCCACCACGGGGAGTCCGCAGTATTTT. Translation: CASNPTTGSPQYF.

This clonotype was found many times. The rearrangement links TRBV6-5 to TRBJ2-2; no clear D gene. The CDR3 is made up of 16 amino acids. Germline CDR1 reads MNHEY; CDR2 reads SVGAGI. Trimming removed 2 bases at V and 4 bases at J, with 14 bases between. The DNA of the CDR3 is TGTGCCAGCAGTTACAAACGAGCTGGGTCCACCGGGGAGCTGTTTTTT. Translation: CASSYKRAGSTGELFF.

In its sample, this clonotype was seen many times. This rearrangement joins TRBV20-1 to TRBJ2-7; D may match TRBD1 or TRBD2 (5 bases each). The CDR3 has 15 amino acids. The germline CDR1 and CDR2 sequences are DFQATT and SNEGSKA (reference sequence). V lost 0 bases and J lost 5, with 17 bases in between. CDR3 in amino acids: CSARDPLGGGHEQYF. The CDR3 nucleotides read TGCAGTGCTAGAGACCCTCTCGGTGGGGGTCACGAGCAGTACTTC.

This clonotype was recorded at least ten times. CDR3 residues: CARRGAGKNIQYF. Here the CDR3 DNA reads TGTGCCAGAAGGGGAGCGGGCAAAAACATTCAGTACTTC. The genes are TRBV6-1 and TRBJ2-4; maybe TRBD2 (6 bases). The V end lost 9 bases, the J end lost 3 bases, and 12 bases lay between the germline ends. CDR3 size: 13 residues. Germline CDR1 is MNHNS and CDR2 is SASEGT.

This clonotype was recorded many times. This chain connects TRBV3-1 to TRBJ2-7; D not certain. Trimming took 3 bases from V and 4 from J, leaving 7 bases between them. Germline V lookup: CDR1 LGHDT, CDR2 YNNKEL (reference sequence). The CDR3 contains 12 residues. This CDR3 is CASSHGRYEQYF. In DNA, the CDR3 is TGTGCCAGCAGCCACGGTCGATACGAGCAGTACTTC.

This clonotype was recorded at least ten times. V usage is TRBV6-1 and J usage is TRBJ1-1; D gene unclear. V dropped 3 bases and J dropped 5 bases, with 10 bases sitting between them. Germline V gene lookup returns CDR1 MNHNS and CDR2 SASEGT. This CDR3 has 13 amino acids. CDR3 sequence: CASSDGSGTEAFF. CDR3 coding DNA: TGTGCCAGCAGTGATGGGTCTGGGACTGAAGCTTTCTTT.

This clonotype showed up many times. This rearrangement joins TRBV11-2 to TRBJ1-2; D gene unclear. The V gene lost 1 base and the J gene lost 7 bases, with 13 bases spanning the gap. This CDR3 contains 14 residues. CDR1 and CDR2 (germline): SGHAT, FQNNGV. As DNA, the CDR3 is TGTGCCAGCAGCTTAGCGGAGGGAGTTGGTGGCTACACCTTC. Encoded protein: CASSLAEGVGGYTF.

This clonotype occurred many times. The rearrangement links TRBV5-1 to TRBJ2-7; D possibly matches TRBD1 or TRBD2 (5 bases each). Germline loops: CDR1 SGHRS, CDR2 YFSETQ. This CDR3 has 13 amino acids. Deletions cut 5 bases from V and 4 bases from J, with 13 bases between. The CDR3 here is CASRRDGAYEQYF. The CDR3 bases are TGCGCCAGCAGACGGGATGGGGCTTACGAGCAGTACTTC.

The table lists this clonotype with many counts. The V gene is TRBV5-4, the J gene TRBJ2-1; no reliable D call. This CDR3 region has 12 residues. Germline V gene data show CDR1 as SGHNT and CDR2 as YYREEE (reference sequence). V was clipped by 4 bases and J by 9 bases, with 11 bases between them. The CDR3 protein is CASSPSTVEQFF. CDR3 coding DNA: TGTGCCAGCAGCCCAAGTACGGTTGAGCAGTTCTTC.

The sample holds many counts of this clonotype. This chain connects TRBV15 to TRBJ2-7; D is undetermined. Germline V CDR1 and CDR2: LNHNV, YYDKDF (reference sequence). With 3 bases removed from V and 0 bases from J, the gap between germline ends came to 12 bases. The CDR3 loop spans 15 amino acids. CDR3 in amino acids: CATSSPPDGSYEQYF. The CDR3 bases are TGTGCCACCAGCAGCCCTCCCGACGGCTCCTACGAGCAGTACTTC.

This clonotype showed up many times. The DNA for the CDR3 is TGCAGTGCTAGATTACCGGGACTAGCGGGAGGGGCCCACAAGCAGTTCTTC. Translating gives CSARLPGLAGGAHKQFF. The rearrangement joins TRBV20-1 to TRBJ2-1, with TRBD2 matching 16 bases. This CDR3 is built from 17 residues. Germline V gene sequence: CDR1 DFQATT, CDR2 SNEGSKA (reference sequence). The J segment lost 11 bases and the V segment lost 2 bases, leaving 12 bases of the junction unmatched.

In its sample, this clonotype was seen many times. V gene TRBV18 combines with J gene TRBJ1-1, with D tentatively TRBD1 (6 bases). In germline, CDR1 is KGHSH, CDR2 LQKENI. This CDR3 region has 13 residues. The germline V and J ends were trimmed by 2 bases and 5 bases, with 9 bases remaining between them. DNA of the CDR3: TGTGCCAGCTCACCAGAAAGGGGGACTGAAGCTTTCTTT. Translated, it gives CASSPERGTEAFF.